This TCR beta chain derives from a study of metastatic and nonmetastatic thyroid tumors. Overall study: The study looked at repertoires side by side in blood and in tumor or nodule tissue from malignant and benign thyroid patients.

CDR3 length equals 14 residues. CDR1 MNHNS and CDR2 SASEGT come from the germline V gene. With 6 bases removed from V and 8 bases from J, the gap between germline ends came to 16 bases. This clone was seen a few times. TCRdb re-called the PCR reads with MiXCR. The sample lists tens of thousands of clones, around 33% occurring once. All patients were untreated before thyroid surgery. The TCR sequence derives from a female donor with papillary thyroid cancer or a benign thyroid nodule (not recorded which). Some clones in this sample may be carry-over from other donors' samples. The sequenced material came from tumor tissue. The V gene is TRBV6-1, the J gene TRBJ1-4, with D possibly matching TRBD1 (5 bases). The CDR3 loop reads CASRTLTVGEKLFF. The CDR3 bases are TGTGCCAGCAGAACCCTGACAGTCGGCGAAAAACTGTTTTTT.